The 24 T cell receptor beta chains in this list originate from one sample, sequenced in a study of blood T cell repertoires in COVID-19. The assay was immunoSEQ multiplex PCR, and TCRdb's table has in-frame clones only and misses some. The data show 110,000 to 150,000 clones, over 75% seen once. Sequenced material: peripheral blood. These TCRs come from a woman in her 50s with acute or convalescent COVID-19.

This chain links TRBV6-1 with TRBJ1-2; D may be TRBD1 (5 bases). V lost 0 bases to trimming and J lost 4 bases, with 15 bases between them. Germline CDR1 and CDR2: MNHNS and SASEGT. The CDR3 is made up of 16 amino acids. CDR3 DNA sequence: TGTGCCAGCAGTGAAGCCCTGGGGCCGGGGGGCTATGGCTACACCTTC. It specifies CASSEALGPGGYGYTF.

The genes are TRBV9 and TRBJ1-2; TRBD1 is a possible D gene (5 bases). Deletions cut 0 bases from V and 5 bases from J, with 17 bases between. The CDR3 totals 16 residues. CDR1 and CDR2 from the germline V gene are SGDLS and YYNGEE. CDR3 protein: CASSVAAEGPRYGYTF. The CDR3 nucleotides are TGTGCCAGCAGCGTAGCCGCGGAGGGGCCGAGGTATGGCTACACCTTC.

The gene calls are TRBV5-6 and TRBJ2-5, with a weak D call TRBD2 (6 bases). V dropped 4 bases and J dropped 14 bases, with 18 bases sitting between them. The length of the CDR3 is 12 residues. Germline V gene lookup returns CDR1 SGHDT and CDR2 YYEEEE. The CDR3 here is CASSKRWGVNYF. CDR3 nucleotides: TGTGCCAGCAGCAAGAGGTGGGGGGTGAACTACTTC.

The rearrangement uses TRBV30 and TRBJ1-5; possible D gene TRBD1, 6 bases. This CDR3 has 13 amino acids. CDR1 and CDR2 (germline): GTSNPN, SVGIG (reference sequence). The V end was cut by 4 bases, the J end by 0 bases, with 7 bases between. The CDR3: CAWNRDSNQPQHF. The CDR3 bases are TGTGCCTGGAACAGGGATAGCAATCAGCCCCAGCATTTT.

As to this clone: At one boundary the junction diverges from the germline segment, which might be a read error. Here the CDR3 DNA reads TGTGCTAGCAGCTTCGGGTCTAGCGGGGACCGTCAAGAGACCCAGTACTTC. Translation gives CASSFGSSGDRQETQYF. The chain links TRBV7-7 to TRBJ2-5; TRBD2 matches 9 bases. The CDR3 loop spans 17 amino acids. In germline, CDR1 is SSHAT, CDR2 FNYEAQ (reference sequence).

CDR3 region: CASSARQVNEKLFF. CDR3 bases: TGTGCCAGCAGCGCTCGTCAGGTTAATGAAAAACTGTTTTTT. This chain connects TRBV9 to TRBJ1-4; no clear D gene. This CDR3 has 14 amino acids. Germline CDR1 SGDLS, CDR2 YYNGEE. V was clipped by 3 bases and J by 4 bases, with 10 bases between them.

The rearrangement joins TRBV5-1 to TRBJ1-3, with D possibly being TRBD1 (5 bases). The germline V and J ends were trimmed by 3 bases and 0 bases, with 10 bases remaining between them. Germline CDR1 is SGHRS and CDR2 is YFSETQ. This CDR3 region has 15 residues. The CDR3 loop reads CASSSGQSSGNTIYF. In DNA, the CDR3 is TGCGCCAGCAGCTCAGGGCAGTCCTCTGGAAACACCATATATTTT.

The V gene is TRBV24-1, the J gene TRBJ2-3; TRBD2 aligns across 10 bases. This CDR3 has 14 amino acids. CDR1 and CDR2 from the germline V gene are KGHDR and SFDVKD. The V and J ends lost 7 bases and 8 bases, in that order; junction bases with no gene match: 8. Here the CDR3 DNA reads TGTGCCACCAGCATAGCGGGAGGTTCTGGTACGCAGTATTTT. It codes for CATSIAGGSGTQYF.

There are a few counts of this clone. The chain carries TRBV7-9 and TRBJ2-5, with D possibly TRBD1 on 6 matching bases. The CDR3 covers 16 residues. Between the trimmed V and J ends, which lost 4 bases and 7 bases, there was a span of 22 bases. Germline V lookup: CDR1 SEHNR, CDR2 FQNEAQ (reference sequence). The CDR3 sequence: CASSSRDTLRGGTQYF. The CDR3 coding sequence is TGTGCCAGCAGCTCCCGGGACACCCTCCGTGGGGGGACCCAGTACTTC.

The chain has TRBV5-6 and TRBJ2-7; D is possibly TRBD1 (6 bases). The CDR3 is 14 residues long. CDR1 and CDR2 (germline): SGHDT, YYEEEE. The V gene lost 2 bases and the J gene lost 6 bases, with 15 bases spanning the gap. The CDR3 loop reads CASSFFTTGGEQYF. The CDR3 coding sequence is TGTGCCAGCAGCTTTTTTACGACAGGAGGCGAGCAGTACTTC.

This chain links TRBV19 with TRBJ1-4, with 10 bases lining up with TRBD1. Germline V lookup: CDR1 LNHDA, CDR2 SQIVND (reference sequence). The junction had 4 bases not matched to a gene; V was cut back by 5 bases and J by 7 bases. This CDR3 comprises 14 residues. This CDR3 is CASSPGTGVEKLFF. CDR3 sequence (DNA): TGTGCCAGTAGTCCCGGGACAGGGGTTGAAAAACTGTTTTTT.

The chain is built from TRBV6-5 and TRBJ1-5; no definite D call. Germline V gives CDR1 MNHEY, CDR2 SVGAGI. V lost 5 bases and J 5 bases, leaving 7 bases between the germline ends. This CDR3 spans 12 amino acids. DNA for the CDR3: TGTGCCAGCAGTCCTAACGATCAGCCCCAGCATTTT. It encodes CASSPNDQPQHF.

This clone was seen once. The chain recombines TRBV2 with TRBJ2-2; 7 bases align to TRBD2. CDR1 and CDR2 (germline): SNHLY, FYNNEI. This CDR3 has 17 residues. J gave up 5 bases and V 7 bases, and 16 bases lay outside the gene matches. The CDR3 nucleotides read TGTGCCAGCACTACGCCCTTGGGGGGGGTCTCGACCGGGGAGCTGTTTTTT. It codes for CASTTPLGGVSTGELFF. The entire variable domain, with the rest obtained from reference TRBV2 and TRBJ2-2, is as follows: EPEVTQTPSHQVTQMGQEVILRCVPISNHLYFYWYRQILGQKVEFLVSFYNNEISEKSEIFDDQFSVERPDGSNFTLKIRSTKLEDSAMYFCASTTPLGGVSTGELFFGEGSRLTVL.

The chain recombines TRBV7-9 with TRBJ1-1; possible D gene TRBD1, 6 bases. V was trimmed by 1 base and J by 8 bases, leaving 11 bases between them. This CDR3 has 13 amino acids. Germline values: CDR1 SEHNR, CDR2 FQNEAQ (reference sequence). CDR3 loop: CASSLEGEREAFF. As DNA, the CDR3 is TGTGCCAGCAGCTTAGAGGGGGAAAGGGAAGCTTTCTTT. Drawing the rest from reference TRBV7-9 and TRBJ1-1, the complete variable domain is DTGVSQNPRHKITKRGQNVTFRCDPISEHNRLYWYRQTLGQGPEFLTYFQNEAQLEKSRLLSDRFSAERPKGSFSTLEIQRTEQGDSAMYLCASSLEGEREAFFGQGTRLTVV.

The V gene is TRBV28, the J gene TRBJ2-7; tentatively, D is TRBD1 (6 bases). Per germline, CDR1 MDHEN and CDR2 SYDVKM. The CDR3 covers 15 residues. V lost 4 bases and J lost 2, with 15 bases in between. This CDR3 reads CASSSLQGAPYEQYF. CDR3 coding DNA: TGTGCCAGCAGTTCCCTACAGGGCGCTCCCTACGAGCAGTACTTC.

This chain uses TRBV7-9 with TRBJ2-7; the D gene is possibly TRBD2 (7 bases). This CDR3 has 15 residues. CDR1 and CDR2 from the germline V gene are SEHNR and FQNEAQ (reference sequence). Trimming pared 4 bases from V and 3 bases from J, leaving 16 bases between. CDR3 bases: TGTGCCAGCAGCTGGGGCGGGGGCCCGATCTACGAGCAGTACTTC. Its protein is CASSWGGGPIYEQYF. Full variable domain (remainder filled in from reference TRBV7-9 and TRBJ2-7): DTGVSQNPRHKITKRGQNVTFRCDPISEHNRLYWYRQTLGQGPEFLTYFQNEAQLEKSRLLSDRFSAERPKGSFSTLEIQRTEQGDSAMYLCASSWGGGPIYEQYFGPGTRLTVT.

This clone is a singleton in its sample. The rearrangement links TRBV11-2 to TRBJ2-7, with 9 bases that match TRBD2. Per the germline V gene, CDR1 is SGHAT and CDR2 is FQNNGV. J was trimmed by 4 bases and V by 5 bases; bases with no gene match: 9. This CDR3 is built from 15 residues. The CDR3 loop reads CASSPPGLAFYEQYF. Here the CDR3 DNA reads TGTGCCAGCAGCCCTCCGGGACTAGCTTTTTACGAGCAGTACTTC.

CDR3 region: CASSPAGAGGETQYF. The CDR3 nucleotides are TGTGCCAGCAGCCCGGCCGGCGCGGGAGGAGAGACCCAGTACTTC. This chain uses TRBV5-4 with TRBJ2-5, with 8 nucleotides matching TRBD2. Trimming removed 4 bases from V and 4 bases from J; junction bases left unmatched: 9. CDR1 and CDR2 from the germline V gene are SGHNT and YYREEE (reference sequence). This CDR3 has 15 amino acids.

The chain has TRBV7-9 and TRBJ2-1, with TRBD2 matching 7 bases. Germline V gives CDR1 SEHNR, CDR2 FQNEAQ (reference sequence). V trimming: 3 bases; J trimming: 3 bases; junction bases outside the gene matches: 11. This CDR3 contains 17 residues. The CDR3 reads CASSFGFGGRSYNEQFF. CDR3 coding DNA: TGTGCCAGCAGCTTCGGGTTCGGCGGGAGAAGCTACAATGAGCAGTTCTTC.

The chain uses TRBV6-6 and TRBJ1-2; TRBD1 is a possible D gene (5 bases). The CDR3 covers 14 residues. V was clipped by 3 bases and J by 3 bases, with 11 bases between them. CDR1 and CDR2 (germline): MNHNY, SVGAGI (reference sequence). The CDR3 loop reads CASSYRGEDYGYTF. In DNA form, the CDR3 reads TGTGCCAGCAGTTATAGAGGGGAGGACTATGGCTACACCTTC.

CDR3 sequence (DNA): TGTGCCAGCAGCCAACGAGTAGGAGACCGGACTACCCCACGGGGCACAGATACGCAGTATTTT. It specifies CASSQRVGDRTTPRGTDTQYF. The rearrangement uses TRBV16 and TRBJ2-3; D might be TRBD2 (6 bases). Trimming stripped 2 bases from V and 1 base from J, with 28 bases between. This CDR3 comprises 21 residues. CDR1 and CDR2 from the germline V gene are KGHSY and FQNENV.

This clone is a singleton in its sample. The rearrangement joins TRBV11-2 to TRBJ2-3; no firm D call. CDR1 is SGHAT and CDR2 is FQNNGV in the germline V gene. This CDR3 spans 14 amino acids. Trimming stripped 2 bases from V and 3 bases from J, with 9 bases between. CDR3 sequence: CASSLRQSTDTQYF. For the CDR3, the DNA is TGTGCCAGCAGCTTACGCCAGTCGACAGATACGCAGTATTTT.

This clone was detected only a few times. The rearrangement joins TRBV19 to TRBJ2-2, with 7 positions matching TRBD1. Germline CDR1 is LNHDA and CDR2 is SQIVND (reference sequence). The CDR3 totals 15 residues. V lost 3 bases and J lost 3; bases outside the gene matches: 4. The CDR3 DNA follows: TGTGCCAGTAGTATGGGGACAGCTTACACCGGGGAGCTGTTTTTT. Translating gives CASSMGTAYTGELFF.

The rearrangement uses TRBV24-1 and TRBJ2-2; tentatively, D is TRBD1 (6 bases). The CDR3 consists of 16 residues. The V end was cut by 4 bases, the J end by 6 bases, with 17 bases between. Germline lookup yields CDR1 KGHDR and CDR2 SFDVKD. The CDR3 protein is CATSDPTTGHPGELFF. Here the CDR3 DNA reads TGTGCCACCAGTGACCCGACGACAGGCCACCCCGGGGAGCTGTTTTTT.